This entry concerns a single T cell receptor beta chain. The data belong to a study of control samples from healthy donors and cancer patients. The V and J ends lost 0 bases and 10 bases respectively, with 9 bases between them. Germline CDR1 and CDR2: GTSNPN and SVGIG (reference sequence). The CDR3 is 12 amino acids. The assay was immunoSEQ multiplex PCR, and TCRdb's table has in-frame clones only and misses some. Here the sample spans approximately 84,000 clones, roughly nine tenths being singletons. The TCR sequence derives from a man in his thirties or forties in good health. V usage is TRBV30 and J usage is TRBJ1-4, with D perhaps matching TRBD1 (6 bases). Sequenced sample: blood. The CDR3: CAWSVGGRKLFF. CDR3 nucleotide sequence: TGTGCCTGGAGTGTAGGGGGGAGAAAACTGTTTTTT.